Included here is one T cell receptor (beta chain) sequence, with context. Its antigen remains unidentified. This entry belongs to a study of cytomegalovirus exposure and HLA in healthy donors. Study conclusions and caveats: An analysis done earlier found most TCR beta V segments productive about 90% or about 30% of the time.

The CDR3 spans 15 residues. CDR1 is SGHRS and CDR2 is YFSETQ in the germline V gene. The V segment lost 2 bases and the J segment 7 bases; nucleotides outside the gene matches: 7. PCR was performed using 60 Vbeta and 13 Jbeta primers. In the authors' workflow: In a later analysis, the count reached some 83 million unique TCR beta chains, with 10 million to 14 million shared. Assay: immunoSEQ multiplex PCR; the TCRdb copy retains only in-frame clones and omits some. D and trimming come from the DNA, and the V and J calls and clone size come from that table. Of some 200,000 clones in the sample, over 70% were seen once.

The source is a female donor in good health and CMV-seronegative. Source material: PBMCs. The chain couples TRBV5-1 to TRBJ1-5; 9 positions agree with TRBD1. CDR3 residues: CASSLQGAPGQPQHF. In DNA, the CDR3 is TGCGCCAGCAGCTTACAGGGGGCGCCGGGGCAGCCCCAGCATTTT.